Below are 9 T cell receptor beta chains sequenced from a single sample in a study of shared clonotypes between healthy human individuals. Repertoires were generated with immunoSEQ multiplex PCR, while TCRdb's copy carries only in-frame clones and drops some. The sample holds some 380,000 clones, approximately 97% seen once. Sequenced: memory CD8+ T cells sorted from blood. Subset noted: CD45RO+ cells pooled with CCR7-negative TemRA cells. The source is a man under 40 in good health.

The chain uses TRBV4-1 and TRBJ2-3, with 8 bases identical to TRBD2. The CDR3 is 17 residues long. Germline assignment: CDR1 MGHRA and CDR2 YSYEKL. Losses at the gene ends were 0 bases for V and 5 bases for J; bases not matched to a gene: 10. The CDR3 sequence: CASSQDRGLGGVDTQYF. The CDR3 DNA reads TGCGCCAGCAGCCAAGACCGGGGACTAGGAGGGGTAGATACGCAGTATTTT.

This clone was detected only once. Other DNA sequences in this specimen translate into the identical CDR3. The V and J genes are TRBV11-2 and TRBJ2-7; D is uncertain. V was shortened by 3 bases and J by 2 bases, with 8 bases between the two germline ends. The CDR3 spans 13 residues. Germline loops: CDR1 SGHAT, CDR2 FQNNGV. The CDR3 coding sequence is TGTGCCAGCAGCTTTGCTATTACCTACGAGCAGTACTTC. Protein product: CASSFAITYEQYF.

The chain combines TRBV30 with TRBJ1-2; possibly TRBD1 for D (5 bases). The length of the CDR3 is 14 residues. The V gene lost 0 bases and the J gene lost 5 bases, with 13 bases spanning the gap. Germline V gene sequence: CDR1 GTSNPN, CDR2 SVGIG (reference sequence). The CDR3: CAWSVWLGPYGYTF. DNA for the CDR3: TGTGCCTGGAGTGTATGGTTGGGGCCGTATGGCTACACCTTC.

The V and J genes are TRBV6-5 and TRBJ2-3; 11 nucleotides line up with TRBD2. Germline assignment: CDR1 MNHEY and CDR2 SVGAGI. The CDR3 has 13 residues. J gave up 8 bases and V 11 bases, and 9 bases lay outside the gene matches. The CDR3 protein is CALIAGGIGTQYF. The DNA for the CDR3 is TGTGCCTTAATAGCGGGAGGGATTGGTACGCAGTATTTT.

This chain connects TRBV5-1 to TRBJ1-6; 8 nucleotides line up with TRBD1. Germline assignment: CDR1 SGHRS and CDR2 YFSETQ. J gave up 9 bases and V 0 bases, and 2 bases lay outside the gene matches. The CDR3 is made up of 14 amino acids. CDR3 bases: TGCGCCAGCAGCTTGGCCGACAGGGGTTCACCCCTCCACTTT. Translation gives CASSLADRGSPLHF. Full variable domain (rest looked up from reference TRBV5-1 and TRBJ1-6): KAGVTQTPRYLIKTRGQQVTLSCSPISGHRSVSWYQQTPGQGLQFLFEYFSETQRNKGNFPGRFSGRQFSNSRSEMNVSTLELGDSALYLCASSLADRGSPLHFGNGTRLTVT.

The V call is TRBV5-4, the J call TRBJ2-1, with TRBD2 matching 8 bases. The CDR3 covers 18 residues. Germline-derived CDR1 and CDR2 are SGHNT and YYREEE (reference sequence). With V trimmed by 0 bases and J by 0 bases, 8 bases remained unmatched. The CDR3 protein is CASSLASGYRSSYNEQFF. Here the CDR3 DNA reads TGTGCCAGCAGCTTGGCTAGCGGGTATCGTAGCTCCTACAATGAGCAGTTCTTC.

The J gene is TRBJ2-1, the V gene TRBV28; D unresolved. V was shortened by 5 bases and J by 7 bases, with 6 bases between the two germline ends. Germline V gives CDR1 MDHEN, CDR2 SYDVKM. The CDR3 has 11 residues. Here the CDR3 reads CASSRVNEQFF. CDR3 coding DNA: TGTGCCAGCAGTCGTGTGAATGAGCAGTTCTTC. The full variable domain, completed using reference TRBV28 and TRBJ2-1, is DVKVTQSSRYLVKRTGEKVFLECVQDMDHENMFWYRQDPGLGLRLIYFSYDVKMKEKGDIPEGYSVSREKKERFSLILESASTNQTSMYLCASSRVNEQFFGPGTRLTVL.

The chain combines TRBV19 with TRBJ2-2; TRBD2 matches 12 bases. Unmatched junction bases numbered 17, after V lost 4 bases and J lost 5 bases. CDR1 and CDR2 from the germline V gene are LNHDA and SQIVND (reference sequence). The CDR3 runs to 20 residues. CDR3 nucleotides: TGTGCCAGTAGTACTAGGACTAGCGGGATAAATCTTAACAGGACCGGGGAGCTGTTTTTT. Translation gives CASSTRTSGINLNRTGELFF.

This clone showed up just once. The chain uses TRBV10-3 and TRBJ2-3; 10 nucleotides line up with TRBD2. The CDR3 contains 16 residues. Per the germline V gene, CDR1 is ENHRY and CDR2 is SYGVKD. V lost 5 bases, J lost 2 bases, and 7 bases stayed unmatched. The CDR3 DNA is TGTGCCATCAGTTCCCTGACTAGCGGGCTCACAGATACGCAGTATTTT. Encoded protein: CAISSLTSGLTDTQYF.